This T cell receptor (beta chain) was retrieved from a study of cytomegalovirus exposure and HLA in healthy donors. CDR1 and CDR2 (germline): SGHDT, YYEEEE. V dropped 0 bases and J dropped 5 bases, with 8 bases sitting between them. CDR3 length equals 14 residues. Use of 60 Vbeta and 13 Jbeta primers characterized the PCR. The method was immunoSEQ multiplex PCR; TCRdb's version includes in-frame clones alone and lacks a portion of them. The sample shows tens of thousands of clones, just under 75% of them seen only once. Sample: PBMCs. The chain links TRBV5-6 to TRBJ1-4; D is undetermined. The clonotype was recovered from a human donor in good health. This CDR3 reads CASSLGQRNEKLFF. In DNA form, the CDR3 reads TGTGCCAGCAGCTTGGGGCAGCGAAATGAAAAACTGTTTTTT.